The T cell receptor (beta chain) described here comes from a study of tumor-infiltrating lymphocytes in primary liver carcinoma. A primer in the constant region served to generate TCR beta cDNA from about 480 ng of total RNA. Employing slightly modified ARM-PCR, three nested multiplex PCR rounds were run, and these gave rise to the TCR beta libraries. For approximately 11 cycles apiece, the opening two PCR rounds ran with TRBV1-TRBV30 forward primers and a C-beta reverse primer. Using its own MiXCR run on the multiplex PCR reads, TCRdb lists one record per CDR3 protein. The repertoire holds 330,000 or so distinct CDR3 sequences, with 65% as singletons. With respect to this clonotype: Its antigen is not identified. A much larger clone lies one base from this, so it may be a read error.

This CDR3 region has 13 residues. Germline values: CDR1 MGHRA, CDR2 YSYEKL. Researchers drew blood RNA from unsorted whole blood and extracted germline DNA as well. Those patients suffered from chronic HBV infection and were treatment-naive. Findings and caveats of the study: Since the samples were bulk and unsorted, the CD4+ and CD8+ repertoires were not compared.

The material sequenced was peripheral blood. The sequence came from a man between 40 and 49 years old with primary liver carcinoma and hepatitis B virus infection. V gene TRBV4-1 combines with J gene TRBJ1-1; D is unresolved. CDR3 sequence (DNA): TGCGCCAGGAGCCAAGATTTGGAGGGTGAAGCTTTCTTT. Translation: CARSQDLEGEAFF.